The 15 T cell receptor beta chains below come from one sample, sequenced in a study of neurological immune-mediated disorders. TCRdb ran MiXCR on the 5' RACE reads and lists one entry per CDR3 protein. Of about 46,000 distinct CDR3 sequences listed, 4.5% were seen once; the top ten hold 5.7%. The sample taken for sequencing was PBMCs. Source of these receptors: an older woman with multiple sclerosis.

By share, this clonotype counts as medium-sized. The chain is built from TRBV7-9 and TRBJ2-7, with D perhaps matching TRBD1 or TRBD2 (5 bases each). Per the germline V gene, CDR1 is SEHNR and CDR2 is FQNEAQ (reference sequence). The germline V and J ends were trimmed by 0 bases and 4 bases, with 13 bases remaining between them. This CDR3 comprises 15 residues. The DNA of the CDR3 is TGTGCCAGCAGCTTAGCCGTGGGGCCGGGGTACGAGCAGTACTTC. Its protein product is CASSLAVGPGYEQYF.

This clonotype was detected only a few times. CDR3 amino acids: CSARLVLAGAIEQFF. CDR3 bases: TGCAGTGCTAGATTGGTACTAGCGGGAGCTATTGAGCAGTTCTTC. The chain links TRBV20-1 to TRBJ2-1; TRBD2 matches 11 bases. CDR1 DFQATT and CDR2 SNEGSKA come from the germline V gene (reference sequence). Unmatched junction bases numbered 9, after V lost 2 bases and J lost 9 bases. This CDR3 is 15 amino acids long.

This clonotype was counted between two and nine times. The chain joins TRBV10-1 to TRBJ2-1; either TRBD1 or TRBD2 may fit D (6 bases each). In germline, CDR1 is WNHNN, CDR2 SYGVQD (reference sequence). The CDR3 has 14 residues. V was pared by 3 bases and J by 9 bases, with 15 bases between. The DNA for the CDR3 is TGCGCCAGCAGTGATGGGGGGCTTGAGAGTGAGCAGTTCTTC. Translated, it gives CASSDGGLESEQFF.

This clonotype was seen ten or more times. This chain connects TRBV6-5 to TRBJ2-3; D possibly corresponds to TRBD2 (6 bases). This CDR3 is built from 14 residues. Germline values: CDR1 MNHEY, CDR2 SVGAGI. Trimming took off 8 bases at V and 1 base at J, with 13 bases between the two ends. Here the CDR3 reads CASQARGGTDTQYF. The CDR3 DNA sequence: TGTGCCAGCCAGGCTCGCGGGGGCACAGATACGCAGTATTTT.

This clonotype was detected many times. CDR3: CASSLGPWDIGETQYF. In nucleotides, the CDR3 is TGTGCCAGCAGCTTAGGACCCTGGGACATCGGGGAGACCCAGTACTTC. This sequence joins TRBV7-6 and TRBJ2-5, with D maybe TRBD1 (6 bases). Trimming removed 1 base at V and 5 bases at J, with 17 bases between. The CDR3 runs 16 residues. The germline V gene has CDR1 SGHVS and CDR2 FNYEAQ.

The chain employs TRBV7-2 and TRBJ2-3; 7 positions match TRBD1. V shed 5 bases, J shed 0 bases, and the junction held 8 bases outside the gene matches. Germline CDR1 SGHTA, CDR2 FQGNSA. The CDR3 is 16 residues long. DNA of the CDR3: TGTGCCAGCAGCCTTATAGGGGACAGCAGCACAGATACGCAGTATTTT. Protein product: CASSLIGDSSTDTQYF.

This clonotype was observed many times. This chain links TRBV4-3 with TRBJ2-1; D might be TRBD1 or TRBD2, each matching 6 bases. Trimming shortened V by 0 bases and J by 4 bases, and 13 bases separated the two germline ends. In germline, CDR1 is LGHNA, CDR2 YSLEER. The CDR3 consists of 16 residues. The CDR3 bases are TGCGCCAGCAGCCAAGATATAGGAGGGGGTTACAATGAGCAGTTCTTC. Its translation: CASSQDIGGGYNEQFF.

Relative to its sample, this clonotype is medium-sized. The CDR3 nucleotides read TGTGCCAGCAGCCACGGACAGGGCGGCAATTCACCCCTCCACTTT. It translates to CASSHGQGGNSPLHF. The V gene is TRBV12-3 or TRBV12-4, the J gene TRBJ1-6, with TRBD1 identical over 8 bases. V shed 6 bases, J shed 7 bases, and the junction held 8 bases outside the gene matches. This CDR3 spans 15 amino acids.

This clonotype appeared many times. The chain links TRBV9 to TRBJ1-4; D may be TRBD1 (6 bases). The ends were cut back, 2 bases at V and 5 bases at J, with 13 bases in the middle. The CDR3 is 15 residues long. CDR1 is SGDLS, CDR2 YYNGEE, per germline. The CDR3 loop is CASSVQTGQNEKLFF. The CDR3 bases are TGTGCCAGCAGCGTGCAGACAGGCCAGAATGAAAAACTGTTTTTT. Variable domain in full (rest from reference TRBV9 and TRBJ1-4): DSGVTQTPKHLITATGQRVTLRCSPRSGDLSVYWYQQSLDQGLQFLIQYYNGEERAKGNILERFSAQQFPDLHSELNLSSLELGDSALYFCASSVQTGQNEKLFFGSGTQLSVL.

Ten or more counts support this clonotype. This sequence joins TRBV4-3 and TRBJ1-2; a weak D match, TRBD1 (6 bases). The V end lost 0 bases, the J end lost 8 bases, and 22 bases lay between the germline ends. This CDR3 contains 17 residues. Looked up from germline, CDR1 is LGHNA and CDR2 is YSLEER. The CDR3 region is CASSQDLEVRGGRGYTF. The CDR3 DNA is TGCGCCAGCAGCCAAGATTTGGAGGTGCGGGGGGGCCGGGGCTACACCTTC.

This clonotype was recorded at least ten times. J is TRBJ2-4 and V is TRBV5-1; 9 bases agree with TRBD1. CDR3 size: 16 residues. V was pared by 0 bases and J by 6 bases, with 7 bases of the junction left unmatched. CDR1 is SGHRS, CDR2 YFSETQ, per germline. The CDR3 DNA reads TGCGCCAGCAGCTTGGCGGACAGGGGATTGGGAAACATTCAGTACTTC. This translates into CASSLADRGLGNIQYF.

This clonotype was recorded many times. The chain is built from TRBV5-1 and TRBJ2-3; the D gene is possibly TRBD1 (6 bases). V lost 4 bases, J lost 0 bases, and 9 bases lay in between. This CDR3 spans 14 amino acids. CDR1 and CDR2 from the germline V gene are SGHRS and YFSETQ. The chain's CDR3 is CASSPGHSTDTQYF. The CDR3 DNA sequence: TGCGCCAGCAGCCCGGGACATAGCACAGATACGCAGTATTTT. Full variable domain (remainder filled in from reference TRBV5-1 and TRBJ2-3): KAGVTQTPRYLIKTRGQQVTLSCSPISGHRSVSWYQQTPGQGLQFLFEYFSETQRNKGNFPGRFSGRQFSNSRSEMNVSTLELGDSALYLCASSPGHSTDTQYFGPGTRLTVL.

This clonotype appeared many times. The rearrangement links TRBV3-1 to TRBJ1-2; perhaps TRBD1 as D (5 bases). The CDR3 length is 14 residues. Trimming cost V 4 bases and J 4 bases, with 13 bases left between them. Per the germline V gene, CDR1 is LGHDT and CDR2 is YNNKEL (reference sequence). The CDR3 here is CASSRLATAYGYTF. The CDR3, as DNA: TGTGCCAGCAGCCGGTTGGCGACAGCCTATGGCTACACCTTC. Using reference TRBV3-1 and TRBJ1-2 for the parts outside the CDR3, the full variable domain is DTAVSQTPKYLVTQMGNDKSIKCEQNLGHDTMYWYKQDSKKFLKIMFSYNNKELIINETVPNRFSPKSPDKAHLNLHINSLELGDSAVYFCASSRLATAYGYTFGSGTRLTVV.

This clonotype showed up just a few times. V gene TRBV6-5 combines with J gene TRBJ2-5, with a possible D match to TRBD1 (5 bases). Germline-derived CDR1 and CDR2 are MNHEY and SVGAGI. The CDR3 has 13 amino acids. Between the trimmed V and J ends, which lost 5 bases and 5 bases, there was a span of 12 bases. The CDR3 spells CASSPGHRETQYF. The CDR3 DNA sequence: TGTGCCAGCAGTCCCGGACACAGGGAGACCCAGTACTTC.

As for this clonotype: The conserved closing phenylalanine or tryptophan is absent in this CDR3, likely reflecting a read error. The V call is TRBV12-3 or TRBV12-4, the J call TRBJ2-5, with D uncertain. With 6 bases removed from V and 3 bases from J, the gap between germline ends came to 5 bases. This CDR3 region has 11 residues. CDR3 protein: CASSLEETQYV. CDR3 nucleotide sequence: TGTGCCAGCAGCCTCGAAGAGACCCAGTACGTC.